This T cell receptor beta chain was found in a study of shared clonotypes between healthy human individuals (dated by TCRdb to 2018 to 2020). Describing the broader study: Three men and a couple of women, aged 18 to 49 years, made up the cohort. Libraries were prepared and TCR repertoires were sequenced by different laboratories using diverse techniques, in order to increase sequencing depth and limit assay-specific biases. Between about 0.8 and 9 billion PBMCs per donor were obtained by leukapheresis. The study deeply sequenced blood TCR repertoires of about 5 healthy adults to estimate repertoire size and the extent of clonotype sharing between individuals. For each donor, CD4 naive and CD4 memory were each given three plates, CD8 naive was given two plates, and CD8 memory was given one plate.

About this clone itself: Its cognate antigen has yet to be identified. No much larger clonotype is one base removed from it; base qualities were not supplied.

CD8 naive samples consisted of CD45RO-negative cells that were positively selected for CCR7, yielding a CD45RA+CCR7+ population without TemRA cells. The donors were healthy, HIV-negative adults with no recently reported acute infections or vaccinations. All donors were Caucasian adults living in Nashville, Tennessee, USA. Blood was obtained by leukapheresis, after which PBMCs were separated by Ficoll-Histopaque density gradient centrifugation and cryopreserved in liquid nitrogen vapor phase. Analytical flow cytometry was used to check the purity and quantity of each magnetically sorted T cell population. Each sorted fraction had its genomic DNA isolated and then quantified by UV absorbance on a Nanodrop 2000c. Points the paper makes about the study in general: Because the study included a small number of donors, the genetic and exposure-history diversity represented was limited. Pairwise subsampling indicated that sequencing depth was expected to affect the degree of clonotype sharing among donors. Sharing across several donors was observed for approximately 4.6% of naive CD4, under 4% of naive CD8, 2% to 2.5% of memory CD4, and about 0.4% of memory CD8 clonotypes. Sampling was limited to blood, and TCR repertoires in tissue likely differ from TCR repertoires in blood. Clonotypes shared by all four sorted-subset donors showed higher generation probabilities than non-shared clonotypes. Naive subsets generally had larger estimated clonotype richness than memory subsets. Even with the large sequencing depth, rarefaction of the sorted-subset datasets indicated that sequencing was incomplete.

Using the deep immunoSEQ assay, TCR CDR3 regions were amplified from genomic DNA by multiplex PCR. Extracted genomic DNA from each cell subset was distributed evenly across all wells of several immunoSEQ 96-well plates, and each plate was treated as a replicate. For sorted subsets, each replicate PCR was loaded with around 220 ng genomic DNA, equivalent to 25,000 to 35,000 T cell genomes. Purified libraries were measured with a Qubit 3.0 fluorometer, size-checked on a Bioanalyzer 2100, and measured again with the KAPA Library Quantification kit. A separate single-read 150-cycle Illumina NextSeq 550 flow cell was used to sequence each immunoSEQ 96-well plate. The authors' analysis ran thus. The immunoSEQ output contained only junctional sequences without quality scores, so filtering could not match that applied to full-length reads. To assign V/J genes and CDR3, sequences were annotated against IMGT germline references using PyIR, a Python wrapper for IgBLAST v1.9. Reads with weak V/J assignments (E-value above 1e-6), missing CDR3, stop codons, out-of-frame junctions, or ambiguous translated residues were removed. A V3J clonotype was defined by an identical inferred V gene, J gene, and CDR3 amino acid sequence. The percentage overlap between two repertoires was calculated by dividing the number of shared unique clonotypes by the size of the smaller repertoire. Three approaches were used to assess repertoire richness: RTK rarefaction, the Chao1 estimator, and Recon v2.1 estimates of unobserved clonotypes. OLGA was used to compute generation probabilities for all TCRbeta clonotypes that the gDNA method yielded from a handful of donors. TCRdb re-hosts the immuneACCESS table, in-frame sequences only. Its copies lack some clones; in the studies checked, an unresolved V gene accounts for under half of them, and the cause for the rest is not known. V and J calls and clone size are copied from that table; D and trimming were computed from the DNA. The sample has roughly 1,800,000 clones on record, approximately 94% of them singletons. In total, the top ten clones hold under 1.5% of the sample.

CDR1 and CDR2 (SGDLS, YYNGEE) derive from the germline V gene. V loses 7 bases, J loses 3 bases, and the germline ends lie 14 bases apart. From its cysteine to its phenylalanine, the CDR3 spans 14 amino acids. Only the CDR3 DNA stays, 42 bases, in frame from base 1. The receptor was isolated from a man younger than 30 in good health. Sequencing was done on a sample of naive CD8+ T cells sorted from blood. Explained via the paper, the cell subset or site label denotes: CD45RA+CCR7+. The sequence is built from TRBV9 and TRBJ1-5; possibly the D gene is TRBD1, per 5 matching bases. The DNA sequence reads TGTGCCAGCGGGACCGGGGGAAACAATCAGCCCCAGCATTTT. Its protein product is CASGTGGNNQPQHF.